One and the same sample provided the 22 T cell receptor beta chains below, sequenced in a study of CD8 T cells in Susac syndrome. RNA in amounts of roughly 0.5 to 1 ug was reverse transcribed with random hexamers. One entry per CDR3 protein results from TCRdb running MiXCR on the immunoSEQ multiplex PCR reads. The data contain nearly 70,000 distinct CDR3 sequences, approximately 95% of them singletons. Sequenced sample: CD8+ T cells from PBMCs. The receptors stem from a human donor in good health.

This chain links TRBV3-1 with TRBJ2-1; 9 positions agree with TRBD2. The V gene end was trimmed by 3 bases and the J gene end by 8 bases; junction bases not matched to a gene: 5. Per the germline V gene, CDR1 is LGHDT and CDR2 is YNNKEL (reference sequence). CDR3 length: 14 amino acids. CDR3 in amino acids: CASSHIAGDDEQFF. CDR3 in DNA: TGTGCCAGCAGCCATATAGCGGGGGACGATGAGCAGTTCTTC.

The rearrangement links TRBV29-1 to TRBJ1-3; D call uncertain. The germline V gene encodes CDR1 SQVTM and CDR2 ANQGSEA. Trimming shortened V by 4 bases and J by 0 bases, and 4 bases separated the two germline ends. CDR3 length equals 12 residues. The CDR3 nucleotides are TGCAGCGTTGGAGGCTCTGGAAACACCATATATTTT. This encodes CSVGGSGNTIYF.

This rearrangement joins TRBV5-1 to TRBJ1-1; no clear D. V shed 6 bases and J shed 6 bases, with 9 bases lying between them. The CDR3 length is 11 residues. Looked up from germline, CDR1 is SGHRS and CDR2 is YFSETQ. CDR3 protein: CASTGGSEAFF. DNA of the CDR3: TGCGCCAGCACGGGAGGGTCTGAAGCTTTCTTT.

CDR3 region: CASSRGVGTEAFF. DNA of the CDR3: TGTGCCAGCAGCCGCGGTGTTGGAACTGAAGCTTTCTTT. V is TRBV13 and J is TRBJ1-1; D gene ambiguous. Germline CDR1 PRHDT, CDR2 FYEKMQ (reference sequence). This CDR3 is built from 13 residues. V was clipped by 5 bases and J by 5 bases, with 12 bases between them.

V usage is TRBV6-2 or TRBV6-3 and J usage is TRBJ2-5; D is ambiguous. V was trimmed by 4 bases and J by 5 bases, leaving 14 bases between them. This CDR3 region has 14 residues. Germline CDR1 is MNHEY and CDR2 is SVGEGT. CDR3 amino acids: CASSSSTYHETQYF. Here the CDR3 DNA reads TGTGCCAGCAGTTCATCAACTTATCACGAGACCCAGTACTTC.

V gene TRBV2 combines with J gene TRBJ1-1; TRBD1 is a possible D gene (5 bases). Germline-derived CDR1 and CDR2 are SNHLY and FYNNEI. The CDR3 extends over 13 amino acids. Trimming removed 8 bases from V and 0 bases from J, with 10 bases in between. DNA for the CDR3: TGTGCCAGCGCTGGGACCGTGAACACTGAAGCTTTCTTT. As protein: CASAGTVNTEAFF.

This clonotype was counted a few times. The genes are TRBV19 and TRBJ1-1, with D uncertain. Per germline, CDR1 LNHDA and CDR2 SQIVND (reference sequence). V lost 5 bases and J lost 1, with 8 bases in between. The CDR3 is 13 residues long. CDR3 region: CASSQAGNTEAFF. The CDR3, as DNA: TGTGCCAGTAGTCAGGCGGGGAACACTGAAGCTTTCTTT.

This chain links TRBV4-2 with TRBJ2-7, with 9 nucleotides matching TRBD1. Germline assignment: CDR1 LGHNA and CDR2 YNFKEQ. Losses at the gene ends were 4 bases for V and 4 bases for J; bases not matched to a gene: 8. This CDR3 has 15 residues. CDR3 in DNA: TGTGCCAGCAGCCCCTCCGGGACAGGGTTGTACGAGCAGTACTTC. Its translation: CASSPSGTGLYEQYF.

V gene TRBV7-9 combines with J gene TRBJ1-2; 9 positions match TRBD1. CDR3 size: 15 residues. Germline assignment: CDR1 SEHNR and CDR2 FQNEAQ (reference sequence). V lost 0 bases, J lost 3 bases, and 2 bases stayed unmatched. CDR3 sequence reads: CASSLAWDRDYGYTF. The CDR3 DNA is TGTGCCAGCAGCTTAGCATGGGACAGGGACTATGGCTACACCTTC.

The chain uses TRBV29-1 and TRBJ1-1, with D possibly TRBD1 on 5 matching bases. The germline V and J ends were trimmed by 3 bases and 0 bases, with 8 bases remaining between them. CDR3 length: 13 amino acids. In germline, CDR1 is SQVTM, CDR2 ANQGSEA. The CDR3 DNA sequence: TGCAGCGTTGAGGGGCAGATGAACACTGAAGCTTTCTTT. Protein: CSVEGQMNTEAFF. Filled out from reference TRBV29-1 and TRBJ1-1, the complete variable domain reads SAVISQKPSRDICQRGTSLTIQCQVDSQVTMMFWYRQQPGQSLTLIATANQGSEATYESGFVIDKFPISRPNLTFSTLTVSNMSPEDSSIYLCSVEGQMNTEAFFGQGTRLTVV.

The V call is TRBV29-1, the J call TRBJ1-1, with D perhaps TRBD1 (5 bases). The germline gives CDR1 SQVTM, CDR2 ANQGSEA. The V end lost 6 bases, the J end lost 0 bases, and 17 bases lay between the germline ends. The CDR3 sequence is 15 residues long. CDR3 region: CSVVGGAALNTEAFF. DNA for the CDR3: TGCAGCGTGGTGGGGGGAGCGGCCCTGAACACTGAAGCTTTCTTT.

This clonotype was seen a handful of times. At one of its ends the junction is not consistent with the germline gene, which may arise from a read error. The chain employs TRBV4-1 and TRBJ2-7; TRBD1 is a possible D gene (5 bases). Germline CDR1 and CDR2: MGHRA and YSYEKL. This CDR3 region has 17 residues. The CDR3 loop is CASSLAWTNIGSSEQYF. In nucleotides, the CDR3 is TGCGCCAGCAGCCTTGCCTGGACAAATATAGGGTCCTCCGAGCAGTACTTC.

CDR3 DNA sequence: TGTGCCAGCAGTACCACAGGGGGAGGTGGGGCCAACGTCCTGACTTTC. Residues: CASSTTGGGGANVLTF. The chain joins TRBV27 to TRBJ2-6; 8 nucleotides align to TRBD1. V trimming: 5 bases; J trimming: 3 bases; junction bases outside the gene matches: 6. The CDR3 consists of 16 residues. Germline CDR1 is MNHEY and CDR2 is SMNVEV (reference sequence).

This chain uses TRBV4-1 with TRBJ2-7, with TRBD1 matching over 9 bases. The CDR3 is 16 residues long. V trimming: 3 bases; J trimming: 3 bases; junction bases outside the gene matches: 9. Germline CDR1 and CDR2: MGHRA and YSYEKL. The CDR3 reads CASSHATGGTGYEQYV. For the CDR3, the DNA is TGCGCCAGCAGCCACGCAACAGGGGGCACGGGCTACGAGCAGTACGTC.

This chain uses TRBV19 with TRBJ1-1; tentatively, D is TRBD1 (6 bases). Deletions cut 5 bases from V and 3 bases from J, with 16 bases between. Per germline, CDR1 LNHDA and CDR2 SQIVND (reference sequence). There are 15 residues in the CDR3. The CDR3 region is CASSPPGHGDTEAFF. The CDR3 nucleotides read TGTGCCAGTAGTCCTCCGGGACATGGGGACACTGAAGCTTTCTTT.

V is TRBV4-2 and J is TRBJ2-4; 8 bases match TRBD2. The ends lost 4 bases at V and 8 bases at J; junction bases unmatched: 13. Germline-derived CDR1 and CDR2 are LGHNA and YNFKEQ. The CDR3 has 16 amino acids. The DNA for the CDR3 is TGTGCCAGCAGCCTCGGGGGGGCCCAGGTCCTCGACATTCAGTACTTC. Translating it yields CASSLGGAQVLDIQYF.

This chain joins TRBV3-1 and TRBJ2-2; the D gene is possibly TRBD1 (6 bases). This CDR3 is built from 14 residues. The germline V gene encodes CDR1 LGHDT and CDR2 YNNKEL (reference sequence). Between the trimmed V and J ends, which lost 4 bases and 6 bases, there was a span of 12 bases. The CDR3: CASSRRKGAGELFF. CDR3 DNA sequence: TGTGCCAGCAGCCGCCGAAAGGGGGCCGGGGAGCTGTTTTTT.

This chain uses TRBV11-2 with TRBJ2-2; no definite D call. Trimming shortened V by 1 base and J by 6 bases, and 6 bases separated the two germline ends. CDR1 SGHAT and CDR2 FQNNGV come from the germline V gene. This CDR3 has 13 amino acids. The CDR3 DNA is TGTGCCAGCAGCTTAGTTTTTTCCGGGGAGCTGTTTTTT. It is translated as CASSLVFSGELFF.

J is TRBJ2-2 and V is TRBV7-9, with a weak D call TRBD1 (7 bases). V lost 3 bases and J 4 bases, leaving 9 bases between the germline ends. Germline assignment: CDR1 SEHNR and CDR2 FQNEAQ (reference sequence). CDR3 length: 14 amino acids. This chain's CDR3 is CASSFQGGTGELFF. CDR3 DNA sequence: TGTGCCAGCAGCTTCCAGGGGGGCACCGGGGAGCTGTTTTTT.

This sequence joins TRBV4-3 and TRBJ1-6, with no clear D. Germline CDR1 and CDR2: LGHNA and YSLEER. This CDR3 is 16 amino acids long. Between the trimmed V and J ends, which lost 0 bases and 3 bases, there was a span of 9 bases. The CDR3 nucleotides are TGCGCCAGCAGCCAAGAAGCGGACTACTATAATTCACCCCTCCACTTT. Its protein product is CASSQEADYYNSPLHF.

The chain uses TRBV6-6 and TRBJ2-7; 10 bases match TRBD1. With 2 bases clipped from V and 7 bases from J, the junction kept 8 bases outside the gene matches. Germline V gene data show CDR1 as MNHNY and CDR2 as SVGAGI (reference sequence). The CDR3 consists of 15 residues. CDR3 coding DNA: TGTGCCAGCAGTTACACTGGGACAGGGGTCGGGGAGCAGTACGTC. Its translation is CASSYTGTGVGEQYV.

This sequence joins TRBV27 and TRBJ2-7, with 9 bases lining up with TRBD2. This CDR3 is 14 amino acids long. CDR1 and CDR2 from the germline V gene are MNHEY and SMNVEV (reference sequence). V trimming: 5 bases; J trimming: 4 bases; junction bases outside the gene matches: 6. DNA for the CDR3: TGTGCCAGCAGTCCGCGGGGGGGCCGGTACGAGCAGTACGTC. Residues: CASSPRGGRYEQYV.